The clone carrying this T cell receptor beta chain was recorded at least ten times. The target antigen is unknown. CDR1 is DFQATT and CDR2 is SNEGSKA in the germline V gene (reference sequence). Trimming at V came to 6 bases and at J to 0 bases, leaving 10 bases not matched to a gene. This CDR3 is 15 amino acids long. Each CDR3 protein gets one entry after TCRdb re-called the reads with MiXCR. The sample records 250,000 to 300,000 distinct CDR3 sequences, over 8% being singletons. The data stem from a study of T cell repertoires in cytomegalovirus infection. In the study overall: Carrying CMV and the relevant HLA type showed in public TCR beta signatures.

Study results and limitations: The ex vivo response showed dominance by HLA-C-restricted CMV-specific TCR beta clonotypes. Cumulative public TCR beta family frequency identified carriers of CMV plus the relevant HLA.

Sequenced material: PBMCs. J is TRBJ2-7 and V is TRBV20-1, with TRBD1 matching over 8 bases. The TCR originated in a human donor in good health (CMV status not recorded). Some clones in this sample may be carry-over from other donors' samples. CDR3 in amino acids: CSAPPRTGSSYEQYF. The DNA of the CDR3 is TGCAGTGCCCCCCCACGGACAGGGAGCTCCTACGAGCAGTACTTC.